A selection of T cell receptor beta chains follows, all from one sample in a study of PD-L1 blockade in urothelial cancer. Method: immunoSEQ multiplex PCR; TCRdb's copy keeps in-frame clones and lacks some. The data hold 100,000 to 150,000 clones, with approximately 84% observed a single time. Sample: PBMCs, taken around atezolizumab (anti-PD-L1) treatment. The receptors originated from a man between 50 and 59 years old with urothelial cancer. CDR3s include the opening cysteine and the closing phenylalanine or tryptophan. The order of the fields is D gene, CDR3 length, V gene, J gene, clone size, CDR3 DNA, CDR3 protein. A D gene is named only where the DNA matches it firmly. Size is omitted from some rows. Given values are once, few, many or a class for expanded clones.

>TRBD1|13|TRBV29-1|TRBJ1-6|-
TGCAGCGTGAGGACAGGACCGAATTCACCCCTCCACTTT
CSVRTGPNSPLHF
>-|13|TRBV30|TRBJ1-4|-
TGTGCCTCCCGTGCCAGGGGCAATGAAAAACTGTTTTTT
CASRARGNEKLFF
>-|15|TRBV5-4|TRBJ1-1|-
TGTGCCAGCAGCCAGAAGACAGCGACGAACACTGAAGCTTTCTTT
CASSQKTATNTEAFF
>TRBD2|20|TRBV10-3|TRBJ2-7|-
TGTGCCATCAGTGACTATACCGGGACTAGCGGGAGTGAAAACTCCTACGAGCAGTACTTC
CAISDYTGTSGSENSYEQYF
>-|19|TRBV7-2|TRBJ2-4|-
TGTGCCAGCAGCTTAGTAGCTCCCCCCACCGGGGTAGCCAAAAACATTCAGTACTTC
CASSLVAPPTGVAKNIQYF
>TRBD2|15|TRBV9|TRBJ2-5|-
TGTGCCAGCAGCGGGGGACTAGCGGGAGAGGAGACCCAGTACTTC
CASSGGLAGEETQYF
>-|13|TRBV5-1|TRBJ2-1|-
TGCGCCAGCAGGCTAGCGTTACTTAATGAGCAGTTCTTC
CASRLALLNEQFF
>-|16|TRBV18|TRBJ2-3|few
TGTGCCAGCTCACCTGTAGACGGGGAGTTGGCAGATACGCAGTATTTT
CASSPVDGELADTQYF
>TRBD1|16|TRBV28|TRBJ2-3|few
TGTGCCAGCAGTTCCTCATGGGACAGGGGATGGGATACGCAGTATTTT
CASSSSWDRGWDTQYF
>TRBD1|11|TRBV29-1|TRBJ1-1|-
TGCAGCGTCCGAGGGACAGTGGAAGCTTTCTTT
CSVRGTVEAFF
>TRBD1|14|TRBV18|TRBJ2-1|-
TGTGCCAGCCTGCACGGACAGGGCTACAATGAGCAGTTCTTC
CASLHGQGYNEQFF
>-|12|TRBV28|TRBJ2-5|-
TGTGCCAGCAGAGACAGTGGGGAGACCCAGTACTTC
CASRDSGETQYF
>TRBD1|14|TRBV19|TRBJ1-3|-
TGTGCCAGCCGGGACAGCTCTTTTGTAAACACCATATATTTT
CASRDSSFVNTIYF
>-|11|TRBV20-1|TRBJ1-5|-
TGCAGTGCTCCTTACCGAGGGCCCCAGCATTTT
CSAPYRGPQHF
>TRBD2|15|TRBV11-2|TRBJ2-7|-
TGTGCCAGCAGCACGACTAGCGGGAGTTGGTACGAGCAGTACTTC
CASSTTSGSWYEQYF
>-|12|TRBV9|TRBJ1-1|-
TGTGCCAGCAGCGTAGTGGGGGGGCCGACTTTCTTT
CASSVVGGPTFF
>-|13|TRBV5-1|TRBJ1-1|few
TGCGCCAGCAGCTTCGGGGGTGCCACTGAAGCTTTCTTT
CASSFGGATEAFF
>TRBD1|15|TRBV6-1|TRBJ1-2|-
TGTGCCAGCACCTTAGACACAGGGGGCGTCTATGGCTACACCTTC
CASTLDTGGVYGYTF
>-|14|TRBV28|TRBJ1-3|once
TGTGCCAGCAGCCGGCGGGGGGCTGGAAACACCATATATTTT
CASSRRGAGNTIYF
>TRBD2|18|TRBV5-4|TRBJ2-1|-
TGTGCCAGCAGTCGAAGTCCCGGACTAGCGGGAGGGCCGAGGGAGCAGTTCTTC
CASSRSPGLAGGPREQFF
>TRBD1|14|TRBV6-5|TRBJ1-4|-
TGTGCCAGCAGACGTCCCGGGACAGGGTCCAAACTGTTTTTT
CASRRPGTGSKLFF
>TRBD1|15|TRBV11-3|TRBJ2-1|-
TGTGCCAGCAGCCTCACAGGGGATCCTTACAATGAGCAGTTCTTC
CASSLTGDPYNEQFF
>TRBD2|17|TRBV4-1|TRBJ2-1|-
TGCGCCAGCAGCCAGGACGCGACTAGCGGGAGGGCGAATGAGCAGTTCTTC
CASSQDATSGRANEQFF
>TRBD2|15|TRBV4-2|TRBJ2-3|-
TGTGCCAGCAGCCTTAGCGGGAGCGGCCCAGATACGCAGTATTTT
CASSLSGSGPDTQYF
>-|16|TRBV28|TRBJ1-1|-
TGTGCCAGCAGTCCCAGTTCGGCAGGATTAAACGGTGAAGCTTTCTTT
CASSPSSAGLNGEAFF
>TRBD1|13|TRBV6-1|TRBJ2-2|-
TGTGCCAGCAGCGCGACAGGGGCCGGGGAGCTGTTTTTT
CASSATGAGELFF
>-|13|TRBV11-3|TRBJ2-3|-
TGTGCCAGCAGCCACAGGGGCACAGATACGCAGTATTTT
CASSHRGTDTQYF
>-|13|TRBV6-5|TRBJ2-1|-
TGTGCCACCCGGGGGTTTAGCTACAATGAGCAGTTCTTC
CATRGFSYNEQFF
>-|13|TRBV9|TRBJ1-1|-
TGTGCCAGCAGCGTAAAGGGGCACACTGAAGCTTTCTTT
CASSVKGHTEAFF
>TRBD1|15|TRBV4-1|TRBJ2-3|-
TGCGCCAGCAGCCCACAGACAGGGGGCCGCGATACGCAGTATTTT
CASSPQTGGRDTQYF
>-|17|TRBV28|TRBJ1-1|-
TGTGCCAGCAGTTTCCCCGGGGGGCAATTCGTGAACACTGAAGCTTTCTTT
CASSFPGGQFVNTEAFF
>TRBD1|17|TRBV25-1|TRBJ1-2|-
TGTGCCAGCAGTAAGCAGGGGGCGGCAGGGGGATACTATGGCTACACCTTC
CASSKQGAAGGYYGYTF
>TRBD1|13|TRBV27|TRBJ2-7|-
TGTGCCAGCAGACCGACAGGGCGAGTCGAGCAGTACTTC
CASRPTGRVEQYF
>TRBD1|13|TRBV6-5|TRBJ2-7|-
TGTGCCAGCAGGCGGACAGGGGGCCACGAGCAGTACTTC
CASRRTGGHEQYF
>-|13|TRBV7-9|TRBJ1-2|-
TGTGCCAGCAGCTCGGGAACAAACTATGGCTACACCTTC
CASSSGTNYGYTF
>-|13|TRBV7-9|TRBJ2-5|-
TGTGCCAGCAGCAGGGGGAACCAAGAGACCCAGTACTTC
CASSRGNQETQYF
>TRBD2|19|TRBV28|TRBJ2-7|few
TGTGCCAGCAGTCCCCAGGGGACTAGCGGGAGAAGCGTCTCCTACGAGCAGTACTTC
CASSPQGTSGRSVSYEQYF
>-|14|TRBV6-5|TRBJ1-1|-
TGTGCCAGCAGTTACAGCCGGGGGGACACTGAAGCTTTCTTT
CASSYSRGDTEAFF
>-|17|TRBV5-1|TRBJ2-7|-
TGCGCCAGCAGCCCCAATTTATACCAAACTAGGTCGTGGGAGCAGTACTTC
CASSPNLYQTRSWEQYF
>TRBD1|17|TRBV19|TRBJ1-2|-
TGTGCCAGTAGCAGCGGGACAGGGGCGAAAACTAACTATGGCTACACCTTC
CASSSGTGAKTNYGYTF
>-|14|TRBV5-4|TRBJ2-7|-
TGTGCCAGCAGCTGGGGGCGGACCCCTCCCGAGCAGTACTTC
CASSWGRTPPEQYF
>TRBD1|15|TRBV5-1|TRBJ2-3|-
TGCGCCAGCAGCTCCGGGACAGGGACGGCAGATACGCAGTATTTT
CASSSGTGTADTQYF
>TRBD2|15|TRBV7-9|TRBJ2-5|once
TGTGCCAGCAGCCAGGCGGGAGTCGGGCAAGAGACCCAGTACTTC
CASSQAGVGQETQYF
>-|12|TRBV5-4|TRBJ2-5|-
TGTGCCAGCAAAATCAGAGGAGAGACCCAGTACTTC
CASKIRGETQYF
>TRBD2|15|TRBV10-3|TRBJ2-3|-
TGTGCCATCAGTGAGGAACTAGCGGGAGGGCCGGCGCAGTATTTT
CAISEELAGGPAQYF
>-|14|TRBV9|TRBJ2-3|-
TGTGCCAGCAGTAGGGATAGGGAGGTAGATACGCAGTATTTT
CASSRDREVDTQYF
>TRBD1|13|TRBV28|TRBJ1-4|-
TGTGCCAGCTGGGACAGGACTAATGAAAAACTGTTTTTT
CASWDRTNEKLFF